The next 21 T cell receptor beta chains were all read from a single sample in a study of radiation and T cells in renal cell carcinoma. Profiled with immunoSEQ multiplex PCR; TCRdb holds only in-frame clones, not every one. The data show 50,000 to 70,000 clones, 70% to 80% seen once. Indicated time point: blood 4 weeks post-SBRT, at nephrectomy. Indicated treatment: 15 Gy SBRT to primary tumor, nephrectomy 4 weeks later. The source material was blood, sampled from a patient whose treatment included radiotherapy and nephrectomy. These receptors were taken from a man between 60 and 70 years old with renal cell carcinoma.

This chain joins TRBV6-1 and TRBJ2-3, with TRBD1 matching over 8 bases. With 8 bases clipped from V and 2 bases from J, the junction kept 9 bases outside the gene matches. The CDR3 length is 15 residues. Germline V CDR1 and CDR2: MNHNS, SASEGT. CDR3 coding DNA: TGTGCCAGCCAAAAAGGGGGACAGGCCACAGATACGCAGTATTTT. It codes for CASQKGGQATDTQYF.

V and J are TRBV7-9 and TRBJ2-3; perhaps TRBD1 as D (5 bases). The CDR3 is 14 residues long. V gave up 1 base and J gave up 0 bases, with 5 bases separating them. The germline gives CDR1 SEHNR, CDR2 FQNEAQ (reference sequence). This chain's CDR3 is CASSLGQSTDTQYF. As DNA, the CDR3 is TGTGCCAGCAGCTTAGGACAGAGCACAGATACGCAGTATTTT.

The chain couples TRBV5-1 to TRBJ2-3; no definite D call. Trimming pared 0 bases from V and 0 bases from J, leaving 14 bases between. The CDR3 is 17 amino acids. The V gene's germline CDR1 is SGHRS and CDR2 YFSETQ. The CDR3 spells CASSLGRQPSSTDTQYF. The CDR3 coding sequence is TGCGCCAGCAGCTTGGGGCGCCAGCCCTCTAGCACAGATACGCAGTATTTT.

The chain recombines TRBV7-9 with TRBJ2-1; D gene unclear. This CDR3 is 14 amino acids long. The germline V gene has CDR1 SEHNR and CDR2 FQNEAQ (reference sequence). The ends were cut back, 3 bases at V and 6 bases at J, with 12 bases in the middle. The CDR3 nucleotides read TGTGCCAGCAGCTTTGCTACTGGCGGCAATGAGCAGTTCTTC. It yields the protein CASSFATGGNEQFF. Full variable domain (rest looked up from reference TRBV7-9 and TRBJ2-1): DTGVSQNPRHKITKRGQNVTFRCDPISEHNRLYWYRQTLGQGPEFLTYFQNEAQLEKSRLLSDRFSAERPKGSFSTLEIQRTEQGDSAMYLCASSFATGGNEQFFGPGTRLTVL.

This rearrangement joins TRBV6-5 to TRBJ1-1; D gene ambiguous. Germline CDR1 is MNHEY and CDR2 is SVGAGI. The CDR3 loop spans 11 amino acids. Trimming shortened V by 3 bases and J by 8 bases, and 7 bases separated the two germline ends. CDR3 nucleotide sequence: TGTGCCAGCAGTTATAGGCGGGAAGCTTTCTTT. It translates to CASSYRREAFF.

The chain carries TRBV19 and TRBJ1-3; weak D call: TRBD1 (5 bases). The CDR3 runs to 12 residues. The germline gives CDR1 LNHDA, CDR2 SQIVND (reference sequence). Between the trimmed V and J ends, which lost 1 base and 8 bases, there was a span of 6 bases. CDR3 sequence: CASSIGGHTIYF. For the CDR3, the DNA is TGTGCCAGTAGTATAGGGGGACACACCATATATTTT.

The genes are TRBV19 and TRBJ2-7; possible D gene TRBD1, 6 bases. CDR1 is LNHDA, CDR2 SQIVND, per germline (reference sequence). The V end lost 5 bases, the J end lost 7 bases, and 18 bases lay between the germline ends. The CDR3 is 14 residues long. The CDR3 DNA sequence: TGTGCCAGTAGTTCCCGGGACAAGAGTCCGGAGCAGTACTTC. Translation gives CASSSRDKSPEQYF.

The CDR3, as DNA: TGCGCCAGCAGCTTTGACACTAGCGTTGGCAATGAGCAGTTCTTC. It specifies CASSFDTSVGNEQFF. The J gene is TRBJ2-1, the V gene TRBV5-1; 7 bases line up with TRBD2. V dropped 2 bases and J dropped 6; count of bases not matched to a gene: 8. Germline V gene sequence: CDR1 SGHRS, CDR2 YFSETQ. The CDR3 has 15 residues.

This chain connects TRBV30 to TRBJ1-1; 9 bases line up with TRBD1. This CDR3 comprises 13 residues. V shed 1 base, J shed 10 bases, and the junction held 7 bases outside the gene matches. CDR1 is GTSNPN and CDR2 is SVGIG in the germline V gene (reference sequence). The CDR3 loop reads CAWSGGTGRLAFF. DNA for the CDR3: TGTGCCTGGAGTGGCGGGACAGGGAGACTAGCTTTCTTT. Together with reference TRBV30 and TRBJ1-1, the CDR3 gives the full variable domain: SQTIHQWPATLVQPVGSPLSLECTVEGTSNPNLYWYRQAAGRGLQLLFYSVGIGQISSEVPQNLSASRPQDRQFILSSKKLLLSDSGFYLCAWSGGTGRLAFFGQGTRLTVV.

This chain uses TRBV11-3 with TRBJ2-2; D is undetermined. V was shortened by 1 base and J by 4 bases, with 7 bases between the two germline ends. Germline assignment: CDR1 SGHNT and CDR2 YENEEA. CDR3 length equals 14 residues. In DNA, the CDR3 is TGTGCCAGCAGCTTAGGGGTTACCACCGGGGAGCTGTTTTTT. Translated: CASSLGVTTGELFF.

V gene TRBV6-5 combines with J gene TRBJ2-7, with 8 positions matching TRBD1. V gave up 6 bases and J gave up 2 bases; unmatched junction bases: 6. In germline, CDR1 is MNHEY, CDR2 SVGAGI. The CDR3 has 14 amino acids. CDR3 protein: CASRGTGNAYEQYV. Written as DNA, the CDR3 is TGTGCCAGCAGGGGGACAGGAAACGCCTACGAGCAGTACGTC.

The chain is built from TRBV29-1 and TRBJ2-6; the D is unclear. V shed 4 bases and J shed 6 bases, with 13 bases lying between them. Looked up from germline, CDR1 is SQVTM and CDR2 is ANQGSEA. The length of the CDR3 is 14 residues. The DNA of the CDR3 is TGCAGCGTTGGAACGGTTGGTGTGGCCAACGTCCTGACTTTC. Translation gives CSVGTVGVANVLTF. Filled out from reference TRBV29-1 and TRBJ2-6, the complete variable domain reads SAVISQKPSRDICQRGTSLTIQCQVDSQVTMMFWYRQQPGQSLTLIATANQGSEATYESGFVIDKFPISRPNLTFSTLTVSNMSPEDSSIYLCSVGTVGVANVLTFGAGSRLTVL.

DNA of the CDR3: TGTGCCAGCAGCCCCCCTCCCGGGAGCTCCTTCTCCACTGGGGCCAACGTCCTGACTTTC. Translated, it gives CASSPPPGSSFSTGANVLTF. The gene calls are TRBV2 and TRBJ2-6; a possible D gene is TRBD2 (6 bases). Germline loops: CDR1 SNHLY, CDR2 FYNNEI. With 6 bases removed from V and 2 bases from J, the gap between germline ends came to 26 bases. CDR3 length: 20 residues.

The V call is TRBV4-1, the J call TRBJ1-1; D gene uncertain. Germline CDR1 reads MGHRA; CDR2 reads YSYEKL. V was cut by 4 bases and J by 6 bases, with 12 bases left in between. The CDR3 sequence is 13 residues long. CDR3 nucleotide sequence: TGCGCCAGCAGCCCCGGGGATGGCGCTGAAGCTTTCTTT. This gives the protein CASSPGDGAEAFF.

This chain uses TRBV30 with TRBJ2-7; 10 bases agree with TRBD2. The CDR3 covers 16 residues. The V and J ends lost 0 bases and 7 bases, in that order; junction bases with no gene match: 12. The V gene's germline CDR1 is GTSNPN and CDR2 SVGIG (reference sequence). The CDR3 nucleotides are TGTGCCTGGAGTGTTAAACTAGCGGGATTGGCAGGGGAGCAGTACGTC. It specifies CAWSVKLAGLAGEQYV.

J is TRBJ1-2 and V is TRBV6-5; a weak D match, TRBD1 (6 bases). The CDR3 spans 13 residues. V lost 7 bases, J lost 6 bases, and 15 bases lay in between. Germline CDR1 MNHEY, CDR2 SVGAGI. Here the CDR3 DNA reads TGTGCCAGCAAATGGGGGCTGACAGATGGCTACACCTTC. Encoded protein: CASKWGLTDGYTF.

This clone occurred a few times. V usage is TRBV9 and J usage is TRBJ2-1, with D uncertain. This CDR3 comprises 14 residues. CDR1 SGDLS and CDR2 YYNGEE come from the germline V gene. V lost 0 bases and J 2 bases, leaving 6 bases between the germline ends. The CDR3 bases are TGTGCCAGCAGCGTAGACGGAACCTACAATGAGCAGTTCTTC. This encodes CASSVDGTYNEQFF.

The chain joins TRBV5-1 to TRBJ2-1; 10 bases align to TRBD1. The germline gives CDR1 SGHRS, CDR2 YFSETQ. The CDR3 is made up of 14 amino acids. V lost 7 bases, J lost 7 bases, and 8 bases stayed unmatched. CDR3 sequence reads: CASGPTGGMNEQFF. The CDR3 region has the DNA TGCGCCAGCGGGCCGACAGGGGGCATGAATGAGCAGTTCTTC.

V and J are TRBV6-6 and TRBJ1-5, with 9 positions matching TRBD1. Germline V lookup: CDR1 MNHNY, CDR2 SVGAGI (reference sequence). J gave up 6 bases and V 4 bases, and 10 bases lay outside the gene matches. This CDR3 is built from 16 residues. CDR3 region: CASSFEQGAFRQPQHF. The DNA of the CDR3 is TGTGCCAGCAGTTTCGAACAGGGGGCTTTTCGTCAGCCCCAGCATTTT.

The V and J genes are TRBV19 and TRBJ2-3; 12 nucleotides line up with TRBD2. The CDR3 has 15 amino acids. Unmatched junction bases numbered 4, after V lost 8 bases and J lost 1 base. Germline values: CDR1 LNHDA, CDR2 SQIVND (reference sequence). CDR3 loop: CASSSGRGGTDTQYF. In nucleotides, the CDR3 is TGTGCCAGTTCTAGCGGGAGGGGCGGCACAGATACGCAGTATTTT.

The rearrangement links TRBV27 to TRBJ2-7, with 11 bases identical to TRBD1. Germline V gene lookup returns CDR1 MNHEY and CDR2 SMNVEV (reference sequence). V was pared by 6 bases and J by 4 bases, with 8 bases of the junction left unmatched. The CDR3 extends over 15 amino acids. The CDR3 region has the DNA TGTGCCAGCAGCCCTACCGGGACAGGGGGTTACGAGCAGTACTTC. Translating gives CASSPTGTGGYEQYF.